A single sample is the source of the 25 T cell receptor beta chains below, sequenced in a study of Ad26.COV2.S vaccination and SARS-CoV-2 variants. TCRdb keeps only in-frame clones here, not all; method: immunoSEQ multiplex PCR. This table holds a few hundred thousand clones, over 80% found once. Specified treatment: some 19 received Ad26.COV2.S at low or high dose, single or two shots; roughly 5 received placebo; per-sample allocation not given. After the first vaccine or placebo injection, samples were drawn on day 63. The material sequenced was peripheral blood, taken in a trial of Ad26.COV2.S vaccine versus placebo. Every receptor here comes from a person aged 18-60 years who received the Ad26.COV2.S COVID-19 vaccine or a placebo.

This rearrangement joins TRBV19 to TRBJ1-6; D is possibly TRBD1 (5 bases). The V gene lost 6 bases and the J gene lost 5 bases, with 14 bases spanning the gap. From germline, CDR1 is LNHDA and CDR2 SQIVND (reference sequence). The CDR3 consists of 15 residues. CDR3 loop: CASRQEGLHNSPLHF. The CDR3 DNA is TGTGCCAGTAGGCAGGAGGGGCTGCATAATTCACCCCTCCACTTT.

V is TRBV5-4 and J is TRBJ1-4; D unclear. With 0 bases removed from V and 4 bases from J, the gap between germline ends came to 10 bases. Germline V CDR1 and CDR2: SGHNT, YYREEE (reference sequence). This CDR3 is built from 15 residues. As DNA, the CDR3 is TGTGCCAGCAGCTTGGATGGCAGCAATAATGAAAAACTGTTTTTT. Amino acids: CASSLDGSNNEKLFF.

The CDR3 DNA follows: TGTGCCAGCAGAAGACTGGTCTCGAATGAGCAGTTCTTC. As protein: CASRRLVSNEQFF. The chain has TRBV11-2 and TRBJ2-1; D is unclear. Looked up from germline, CDR1 is SGHAT and CDR2 is FQNNGV. The CDR3 loop spans 13 amino acids. V lost 6 bases and J lost 7, with 13 bases in between. Full variable domain (rest looked up from reference TRBV11-2 and TRBJ2-1): EAGVAQSPRYKIIEKRQSVAFWCNPISGHATLYWYQQILGQGPKLLIQFQNNGVVDDSQLPKDRFSAERLKGVDSTLKIQPAKLEDSAVYLCASRRLVSNEQFFGPGTRLTVL.

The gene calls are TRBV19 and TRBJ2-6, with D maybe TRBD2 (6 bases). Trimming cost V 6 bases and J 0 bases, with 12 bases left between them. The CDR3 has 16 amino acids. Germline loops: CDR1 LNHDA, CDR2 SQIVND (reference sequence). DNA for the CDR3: TGTGCCAGTAGCGGGGGATCGTACTCTGGGGCCAACGTCCTGACTTTC. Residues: CASSGGSYSGANVLTF. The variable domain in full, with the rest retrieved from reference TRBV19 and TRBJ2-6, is DGGITQSPKYLFRKEGQNVTLSCEQNLNHDAMYWYRQDPGQGLRLIYYSQIVNDFQKGDIAEGYSVSREKKESFPLTVTSAQKNPTAFYLCASSGGSYSGANVLTFGAGSRLTVL.

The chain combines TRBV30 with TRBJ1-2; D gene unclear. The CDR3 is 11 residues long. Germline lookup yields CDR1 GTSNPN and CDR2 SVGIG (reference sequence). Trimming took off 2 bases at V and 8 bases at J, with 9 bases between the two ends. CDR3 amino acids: CAWSNWYGYTF. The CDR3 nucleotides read TGTGCCTGGAGTAACTGGTACGGCTACACCTTC.

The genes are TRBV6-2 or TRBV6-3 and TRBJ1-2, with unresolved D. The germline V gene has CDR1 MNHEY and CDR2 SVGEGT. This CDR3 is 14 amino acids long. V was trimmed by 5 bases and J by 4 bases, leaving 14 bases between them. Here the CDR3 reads CASSTQGGLYGYTF. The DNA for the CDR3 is TGTGCCAGCAGTACCCAAGGCGGCCTCTATGGCTACACCTTC.

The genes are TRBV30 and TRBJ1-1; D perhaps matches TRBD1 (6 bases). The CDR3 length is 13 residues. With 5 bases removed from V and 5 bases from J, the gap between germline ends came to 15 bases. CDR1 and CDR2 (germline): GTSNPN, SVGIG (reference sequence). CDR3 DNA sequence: TGTGCCTGGCGACAGGCGGTGGAGACTGAAGCTTTCTTT. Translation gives CAWRQAVETEAFF.

The CDR3 reads CASSDGGVSSYEQYF. The DNA of the CDR3 is TGTGCCAGCAGTGACGGCGGGGTGTCAAGTTACGAGCAGTACTTC. The V call is TRBV6-4, the J call TRBJ2-7; perhaps TRBD2 as D (6 bases). Deletions cut 2 bases from V and 4 bases from J, with 15 bases between. The CDR3 contains 15 residues. Germline V gene lookup returns CDR1 MRHNA and CDR2 SNTAGT.

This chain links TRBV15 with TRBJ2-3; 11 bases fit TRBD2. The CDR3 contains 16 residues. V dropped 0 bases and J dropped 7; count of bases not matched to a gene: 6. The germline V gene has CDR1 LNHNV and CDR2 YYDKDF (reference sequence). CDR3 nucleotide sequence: TGTGCCACCAGCAGAGATAGCGGGGGGGCCGGTTATACGCAGTATTTT. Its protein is CATSRDSGGAGYTQYF.

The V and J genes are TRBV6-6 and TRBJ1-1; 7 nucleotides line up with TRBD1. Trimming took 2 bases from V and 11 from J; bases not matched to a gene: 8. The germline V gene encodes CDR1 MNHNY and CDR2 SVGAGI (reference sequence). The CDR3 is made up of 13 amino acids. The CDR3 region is CASSYPTGKGAFF. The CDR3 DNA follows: TGTGCCAGCAGTTACCCGACAGGGAAAGGGGCTTTCTTT.

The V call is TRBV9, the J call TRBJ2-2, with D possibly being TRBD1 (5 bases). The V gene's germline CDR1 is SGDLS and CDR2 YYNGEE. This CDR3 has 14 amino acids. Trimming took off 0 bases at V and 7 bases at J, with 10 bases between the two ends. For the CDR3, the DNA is TGTGCCAGCAGCGTAGGTGACAGACGCGGGGAGCTGTTTTTT. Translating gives CASSVGDRRGELFF.

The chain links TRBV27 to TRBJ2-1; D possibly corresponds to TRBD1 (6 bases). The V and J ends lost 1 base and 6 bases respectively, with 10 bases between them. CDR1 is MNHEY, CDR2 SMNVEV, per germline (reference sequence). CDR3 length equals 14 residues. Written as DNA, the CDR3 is TGTGCCAGCAGTTTATTGGCAGGGGTCAATGAGCAGTTCTTC. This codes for CASSLLAGVNEQFF.

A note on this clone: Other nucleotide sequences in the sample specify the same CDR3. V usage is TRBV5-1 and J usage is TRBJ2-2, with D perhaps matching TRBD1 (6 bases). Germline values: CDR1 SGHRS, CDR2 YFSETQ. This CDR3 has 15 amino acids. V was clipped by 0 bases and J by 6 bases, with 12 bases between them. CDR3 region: CASSLALGAAGELFF. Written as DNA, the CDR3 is TGCGCCAGCAGCTTGGCCTTGGGGGCAGCCGGGGAGCTGTTTTTT.

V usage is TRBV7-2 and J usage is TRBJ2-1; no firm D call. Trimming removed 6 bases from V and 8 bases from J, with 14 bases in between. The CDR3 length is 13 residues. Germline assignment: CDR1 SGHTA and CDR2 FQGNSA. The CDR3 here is CASRAAGWDEQFF. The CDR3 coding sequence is TGTGCCAGCAGGGCCGCCGGTTGGGATGAGCAGTTCTTC.

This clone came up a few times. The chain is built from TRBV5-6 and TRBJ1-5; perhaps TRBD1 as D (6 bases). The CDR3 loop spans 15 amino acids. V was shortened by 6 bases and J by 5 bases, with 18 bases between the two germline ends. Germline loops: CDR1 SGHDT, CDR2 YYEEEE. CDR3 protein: CASNFRGTSDQPQHF. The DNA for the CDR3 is TGTGCCAGCAACTTCAGGGGAACTTCCGATCAGCCCCAGCATTTT.

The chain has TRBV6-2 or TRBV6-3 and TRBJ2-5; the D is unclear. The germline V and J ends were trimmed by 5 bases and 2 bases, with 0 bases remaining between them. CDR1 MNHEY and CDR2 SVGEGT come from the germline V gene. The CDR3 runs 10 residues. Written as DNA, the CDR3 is TGTGCCAGCAGTCAAGAGACCCAGTACTTC. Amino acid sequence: CASSQETQYF.

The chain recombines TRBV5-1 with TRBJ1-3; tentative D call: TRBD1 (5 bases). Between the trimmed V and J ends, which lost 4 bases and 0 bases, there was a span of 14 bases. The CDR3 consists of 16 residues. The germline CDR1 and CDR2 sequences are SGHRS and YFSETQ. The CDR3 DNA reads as TGCGCCAGCAGCCCGACAGTTCTGAGCTCTGGAAACACCATATATTTT. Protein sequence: CASSPTVLSSGNTIYF. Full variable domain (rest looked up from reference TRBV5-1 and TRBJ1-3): KAGVTQTPRYLIKTRGQQVTLSCSPISGHRSVSWYQQTPGQGLQFLFEYFSETQRNKGNFPGRFSGRQFSNSRSEMNVSTLELGDSALYLCASSPTVLSSGNTIYFGEGSWLTVV.

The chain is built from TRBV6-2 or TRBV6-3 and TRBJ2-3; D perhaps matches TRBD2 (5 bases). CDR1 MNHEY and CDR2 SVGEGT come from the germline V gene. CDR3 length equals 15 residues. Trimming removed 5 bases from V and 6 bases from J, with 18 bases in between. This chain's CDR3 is CASSLNGLLTDTQYF. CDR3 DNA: TGTGCCAGCAGTCTTAACGGACTGCTTACCGATACGCAGTATTTT.

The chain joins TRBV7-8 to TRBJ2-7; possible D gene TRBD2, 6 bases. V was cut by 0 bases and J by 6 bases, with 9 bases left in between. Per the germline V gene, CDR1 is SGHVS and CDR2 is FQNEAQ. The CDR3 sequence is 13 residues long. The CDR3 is CASSLARGSEQYF. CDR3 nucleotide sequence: TGTGCCAGCAGCTTAGCTCGGGGGAGCGAGCAGTACTTC.

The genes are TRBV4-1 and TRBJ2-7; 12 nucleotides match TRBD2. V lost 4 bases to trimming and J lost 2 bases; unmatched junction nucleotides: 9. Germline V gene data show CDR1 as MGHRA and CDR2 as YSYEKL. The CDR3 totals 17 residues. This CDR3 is CASSPLGLAGDTYEQYF. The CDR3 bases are TGCGCCAGCAGCCCCCTGGGACTAGCGGGCGATACCTACGAGCAGTACTTC.

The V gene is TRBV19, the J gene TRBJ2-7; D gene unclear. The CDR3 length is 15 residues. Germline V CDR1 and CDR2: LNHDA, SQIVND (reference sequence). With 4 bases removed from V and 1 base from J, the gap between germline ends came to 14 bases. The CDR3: CASSTPGKRSYEQYF. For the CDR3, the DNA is TGTGCCAGTAGTACCCCGGGCAAACGTTCCTACGAGCAGTACTTC.

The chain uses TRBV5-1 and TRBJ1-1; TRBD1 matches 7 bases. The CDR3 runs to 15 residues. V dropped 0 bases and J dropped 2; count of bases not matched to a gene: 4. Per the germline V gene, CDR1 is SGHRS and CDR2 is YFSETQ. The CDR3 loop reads CASSLEGTANTEAFF. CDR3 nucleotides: TGCGCCAGCAGCTTGGAAGGGACAGCAAACACTGAAGCTTTCTTT.

The chain's CDR3 is CATTGGTTNQPQHF. For the CDR3, the DNA is TGTGCCACCACCGGTGGAACGACAAATCAGCCCCAGCATTTT. V is TRBV19 and J is TRBJ1-5, with D hard to call. V was shortened by 10 bases and J by 4 bases, with 17 bases between the two germline ends. This CDR3 is built from 14 residues. CDR1 LNHDA and CDR2 SQIVND come from the germline V gene (reference sequence).

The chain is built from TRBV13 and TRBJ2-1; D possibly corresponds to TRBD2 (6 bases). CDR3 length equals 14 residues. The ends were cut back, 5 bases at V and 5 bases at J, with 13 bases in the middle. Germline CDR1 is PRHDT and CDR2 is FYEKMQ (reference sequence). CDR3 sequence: CASSTPTGDNEQFF. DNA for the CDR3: TGTGCCAGCAGCACTCCGACGGGGGACAATGAGCAGTTCTTC.

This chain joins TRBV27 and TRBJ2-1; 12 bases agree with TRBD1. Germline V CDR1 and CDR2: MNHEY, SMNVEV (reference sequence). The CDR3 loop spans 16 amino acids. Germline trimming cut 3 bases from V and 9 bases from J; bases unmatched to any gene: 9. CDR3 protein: CASSLAGTGGSSEQFF. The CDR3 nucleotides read TGTGCCAGCAGTTTGGCCGGGACAGGGGGCTCTAGTGAGCAGTTCTTC.